This T cell receptor (beta chain) derives from a study of blood T cell repertoires in COVID-19. Sequencing used immunoSEQ multiplex PCR; TCRdb keeps in-frame clones, though not all of them. Here the sample spans under 200,000 clones, about four fifths being singletons. CDR1 is SGHNT and CDR2 is YYREEE in the germline V gene (reference sequence). The ends were cut back, 0 bases at V and 1 base at J, with 7 bases in the middle. The CDR3 covers 14 residues. The chain recombines TRBV5-4 with TRBJ1-2; possibly TRBD1 for D (6 bases). This TCR derives from a man in his 70s with active or convalescent COVID-19. Sample: peripheral blood. The CDR3 DNA sequence: TGTGCCAGCAGCTTGGACAGGGATAACTATGGCTACACCTTC. Translation: CASSLDRDNYGYTF.